The clone carrying this T cell receptor beta chain has more than one count but fewer than ten. Its antigen is not known. TCRdb redid the calling of the 5' RACE reads with MiXCR, one entry per CDR3 protein. The sample has about 230,000 distinct CDR3 sequences; more than 6.5% are singletons. This CDR3 is built from 14 residues. The V and J ends lost 3 bases and 3 bases respectively, with 9 bases between them. Germline V gene data show CDR1 as MDHEN and CDR2 as SYDVKM. The entry originates in a study of T cells after yellow fever vaccination. Overall study findings and caveats: In FACS-sorted repertoires, abundant clonotypes from the bulk population could appear as contaminants. Clones that expanded after primary vaccination mostly reappeared after the booster (just under 98% CD4, about 89% CD8).

The sample was CD4+ T cells sorted from PBMCs, taken on the day of the yellow fever booster vaccination. The clonotype was recovered from a man aged 30-40 years who received the YFV17D yellow fever vaccine. The J gene is TRBJ2-1, the V gene TRBV28, with D uncertain. CDR3 in DNA: TGTGCCAGCAGTTTCTCCGACCTCTACAATGAGCAGTTCTTC. Translation: CASSFSDLYNEQFF.